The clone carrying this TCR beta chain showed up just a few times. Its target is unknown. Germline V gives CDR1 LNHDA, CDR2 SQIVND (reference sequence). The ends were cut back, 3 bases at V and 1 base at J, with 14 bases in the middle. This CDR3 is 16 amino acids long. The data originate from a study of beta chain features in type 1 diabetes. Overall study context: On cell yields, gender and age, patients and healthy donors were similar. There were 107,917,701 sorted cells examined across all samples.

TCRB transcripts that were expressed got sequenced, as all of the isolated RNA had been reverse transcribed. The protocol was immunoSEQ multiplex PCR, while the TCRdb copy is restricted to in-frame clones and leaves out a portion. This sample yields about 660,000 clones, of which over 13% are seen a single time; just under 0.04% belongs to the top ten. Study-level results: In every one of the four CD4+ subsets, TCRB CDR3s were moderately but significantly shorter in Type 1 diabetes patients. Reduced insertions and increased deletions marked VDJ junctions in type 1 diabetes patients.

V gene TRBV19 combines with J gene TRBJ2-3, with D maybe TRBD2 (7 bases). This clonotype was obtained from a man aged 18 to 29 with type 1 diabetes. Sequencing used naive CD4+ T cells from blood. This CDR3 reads CASSMTGGAGTDTQYF. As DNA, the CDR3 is TGTGCCAGTAGTATGACGGGGGGCGCAGGCACAGATACGCAGTATTTT.